The clone carrying this T cell receptor (beta chain) was found a few times. Time point indicated: sample taken at primary tumor resection. The sample originates from a study of spatial heterogeneity in lung cancer. Individual TCR cDNA molecules each bore their own unique molecular identifier. TCRdb redid the calling of the 5' RACE reads with MiXCR, one entry per CDR3 protein. Of roughly 25,000 distinct CDR3 sequences in the sample, approximately 7% were seen once. This clonotype was sampled from a male donor with early-stage non-small cell lung cancer. The sample in question was PBMCs, obtained at surgery.

The CDR3 coding sequence is TGCAGTGCTAGAGATCGACGGACTAGCGGGGGCACAGATACGCAGTATTTT. Its protein product is CSARDRRTSGGTDTQYF. The chain has TRBV20-1 and TRBJ2-3; TRBD2 agrees at 12 bases. V shed 0 bases and J 1 base; nucleotides not matched to a gene: 5. This CDR3 has 17 residues. CDR1 and CDR2 from the germline V gene are DFQATT and SNEGSKA (reference sequence).